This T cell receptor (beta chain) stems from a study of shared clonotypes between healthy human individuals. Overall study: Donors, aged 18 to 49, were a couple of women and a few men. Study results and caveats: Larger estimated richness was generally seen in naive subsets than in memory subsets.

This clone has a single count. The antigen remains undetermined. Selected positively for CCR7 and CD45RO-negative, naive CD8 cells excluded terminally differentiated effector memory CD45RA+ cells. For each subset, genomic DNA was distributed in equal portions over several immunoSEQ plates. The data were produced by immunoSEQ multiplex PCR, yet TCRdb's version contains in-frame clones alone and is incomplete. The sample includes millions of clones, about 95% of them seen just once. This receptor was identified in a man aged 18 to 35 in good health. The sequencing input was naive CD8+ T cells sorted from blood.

CDR3 nucleotides: TGTGCCATCAGTGGGGACGCCCCCTACGAGCAGTACTTC. Protein product: CAISGDAPYEQYF. This sequence joins TRBV10-3 and TRBJ2-7; TRBD1 or TRBD2 may be the D gene (5 bases each). CDR1 and CDR2 (germline): ENHRY, SYGVKD. Trimming removed 4 bases from V and 2 bases from J, with 9 bases in between. The CDR3 loop spans 13 amino acids.